This passage covers 8 T cell receptor beta chains from one sample sequenced in a study of T cells in Graves' hyperthyroidism and ophthalmopathy (dated by TCRdb to 2018 to 2020). Library prep was done by multiplex PCR. Sequencing used an Illumina HiSeq 2000. The TCR beta CDR3 regions were amplified from RNA transcripts. The first round of RT-PCR for the TCR CDR3 was performed with the HTBI primer set and the Qiagen OneStep RT-PCR kit. Using fastp at Q25 and MiXCR, TCRdb reprocessed the public reads and kept productive beta chains. Rows are unified per CDR3 protein, each entry keeping the most common DNA and genes. This sample gives 500,000 to 550,000 distinct CDR3 sequences in total; about 20% of them show up just once. Of the sample, more than 20% falls within the top ten clones. Sequenced input: blood. Receptors originate from a man aged 18 to 30 with Graves' hyperthyroidism.

This clonotype has ten or more counts. This chain connects TRBV2 to TRBJ1-3, with D possibly being TRBD1 (5 bases). This CDR3 contains 17 residues. V lost 5 bases to trimming and J lost 0 bases, with 17 bases between them. Germline-derived CDR1 and CDR2 are SNHLY and FYNNEI. In DNA, the CDR3 is TGTGCCAGCAGTTTACTACCGGGACTCAGCTCTGGAAACACCATATATTTT. Translation gives CASSLLPGLSSGNTIYF.

In its sample, this clonotype was seen many times. The chain employs TRBV11-2 and TRBJ1-1; maybe TRBD1 (6 bases). The CDR3 has 15 amino acids. V lost 4 bases, J lost 8 bases, and 20 bases lay in between. CDR1 and CDR2 (germline): SGHAT, FQNNGV. CDR3 protein: CASSSHPDRRPEAFF. The CDR3 nucleotides read TGTGCCAGCAGCTCCCATCCTGACAGGCGGCCCGAAGCTTTCTTT.

This clonotype came up many times. The chain uses TRBV4-1 and TRBJ2-7; D may correspond to TRBD1 or TRBD2 (5 bases each). With 3 bases removed from V and 0 bases from J, the gap between germline ends came to 18 bases. The CDR3 loop spans 17 amino acids. CDR1 and CDR2 from the germline V gene are MGHRA and YSYEKL. For the CDR3, the DNA is TGCGCCAGCAGCCAGGGACCTCTAAGGGCAGGCTCCTACGAGCAGTACTTC. This codes for CASSQGPLRAGSYEQYF.

The rearrangement joins TRBV10-3 to TRBJ2-7; 8 nucleotides align to TRBD2. Germline V CDR1 and CDR2: ENHRY, SYGVKD. Germline trimming cut 4 bases from V and 6 bases from J; bases unmatched to any gene: 8. The CDR3 is 14 residues long. CDR3 residues: CAISAFGGEIEQYF. CDR3 nucleotide sequence: TGTGCCATCAGTGCCTTCGGGGGGGAGATCGAGCAGTACTTC.

The V and J genes are TRBV6-5 and TRBJ2-7; 8 bases align to TRBD2. The trim removed 2 bases at V and 5 bases at J, leaving 5 bases unmatched. Germline loops: CDR1 MNHEY, CDR2 SVGAGI. The CDR3 contains 14 residues. CDR3 loop: CASSYVGGAHEQYF. CDR3 DNA: TGTGCCAGCAGTTACGTCGGGGGGGCCCACGAGCAGTACTTC.

This clonotype showed up just a few times. The CDR3 protein is CASGLVRQGLSEKLFF. In DNA form, the CDR3 reads TGTGCTAGTGGTTTGGTACGGCAGGGGTTGAGTGAAAAACTGTTTTTT. The chain recombines TRBV12-5 with TRBJ1-4, with D tentatively TRBD1 (6 bases). V gave up 0 bases and J gave up 7 bases, with 15 bases separating them. The CDR3 consists of 16 residues. Germline CDR1 is LGHNT and CDR2 is FRNRAP.

This clonotype was found a few times. V and J are TRBV2 and TRBJ2-5, with TRBD2 identical over 7 bases. J was trimmed by 4 bases and V by 3 bases; bases with no gene match: 11. The CDR3 runs 16 residues. Germline V gene sequence: CDR1 SNHLY, CDR2 FYNNEI. CDR3: CASSEGGGGKGETQYF. In DNA form, the CDR3 reads TGTGCCAGCAGTGAGGGTGGCGGGGGAAAGGGAGAGACCCAGTACTTC. The full variable domain, completed using reference TRBV2 and TRBJ2-5, is EPEVTQTPSHQVTQMGQEVILRCVPISNHLYFYWYRQILGQKVEFLVSFYNNEISEKSEIFDDQFSVERPDGSNFTLKIRSTKLEDSAMYFCASSEGGGGKGETQYFGPGTRLLVL.

This clonotype has ten or more counts. V is TRBV6-2 or TRBV6-3 and J is TRBJ1-1; 7 bases line up with TRBD1. The V and J ends lost 11 bases and 6 bases, in that order; junction bases with no gene match: 6. Germline CDR1 is MNHEY and CDR2 is SVGEGT. The CDR3 is 11 amino acids. CDR3 coding DNA: TGTGCCGGTCAGACAGGGTCTGAAGCTTTCTTT. This translates into CAGQTGSEAFF.